The 15 T cell receptor beta chains presented below share a single source sample, sequenced in a study of shared clonotypes between healthy human individuals. Assay used: immunoSEQ multiplex PCR; TCRdb lists only in-frame clones, some missing. The data contain about 580,000 clones, roughly 98% of them singletons. Naive CD8 cells comprised CD45RO-negative, CCR7-positively selected cells, excluding terminally differentiated effector memory CD45RA+ cells. The material sequenced was naive CD8+ T cells sorted from blood. The source is a man aged 25-45 years in good health.

The chain employs TRBV2 and TRBJ1-1; 7 nucleotides line up with TRBD1. V shed 1 base and J 8 bases; nucleotides not matched to a gene: 4. From germline, CDR1 is SNHLY and CDR2 FYNNEI. The CDR3 length is 13 residues. This CDR3 reads CASSEVGTAEAFF. The CDR3 DNA reads TGTGCCAGCAGTGAAGTGGGGACAGCCGAAGCTTTCTTT.

The chain joins TRBV2 to TRBJ1-5; 7 bases fit TRBD1. Germline CDR1 and CDR2: SNHLY and FYNNEI. Unmatched junction bases numbered 8, after V lost 6 bases and J lost 6 bases. There are 14 residues in the CDR3. CDR3 bases: TGTGCCAGCAGCGAAACAGGGGCCGGTCAGCCCCAGCATTTT. Translating gives CASSETGAGQPQHF.

V usage is TRBV14 and J usage is TRBJ2-5, with TRBD1 as a possible D gene (6 bases). The V gene lost 3 bases and the J gene lost 3 bases, with 14 bases spanning the gap. Germline values: CDR1 SGHDN, CDR2 FVKESK. This CDR3 has 15 residues. CDR3 nucleotide sequence: TGTGCCAGCAGCCAGGATCACAGGGAAAAAGAGACCCAGTACTTC. This codes for CASSQDHREKETQYF.

The rearrangement uses TRBV27 and TRBJ2-7; 12 bases fit TRBD2. This CDR3 spans 16 amino acids. V dropped 4 bases and J dropped 1; count of bases not matched to a gene: 5. Germline CDR1 MNHEY, CDR2 SMNVEV (reference sequence). CDR3 amino acids: CASSSGTSGFSYEQYF. CDR3 nucleotides: TGTGCCAGCAGTTCCGGGACTAGCGGGTTTTCCTACGAGCAGTACTTC.

The rearrangement uses TRBV29-1 and TRBJ2-5; D is unresolved. The J call could be wrong; TRBJ2-7 is a better fit for the DNA end. CDR1 is SQVTM, CDR2 ANQGSEA, per germline. CDR3 size: 13 residues. The CDR3, as DNA: TGCAGCGTAACTGGTACAGACTCCTACGAGCAGTACTTC. It translates to CSVTGTDSYEQYF.

CDR3 nucleotide sequence: TGTGCTAGTGGTCCGGAACAATACAGGGTTGGCTACACCTTC. As protein: CASGPEQYRVGYTF. This chain uses TRBV12-5 with TRBJ1-2; a possible D gene is TRBD1 (6 bases). The CDR3 is made up of 14 amino acids. CDR1 LGHNT and CDR2 FRNRAP come from the germline V gene. V lost 5 bases and J lost 7, with 17 bases in between.

CDR3 region: CASSTTGTGIYGYTF. The CDR3, as DNA: TGTGCCAGCTCAACAACCGGGACAGGGATCTATGGCTACACCTTC. V and J are TRBV18 and TRBJ1-2; TRBD1 matches 9 bases. This CDR3 contains 15 residues. V was pared by 5 bases and J by 4 bases, with 8 bases of the junction left unmatched. The germline CDR1 and CDR2 sequences are KGHSH and LQKENI.

J is TRBJ1-3 and V is TRBV4-3, with D hard to call. Trimming pared 0 bases from V and 4 bases from J, leaving 13 bases between. The CDR3 extends over 16 amino acids. Germline V gives CDR1 LGHNA, CDR2 YSLEER. The CDR3 DNA is TGCGCCAGCAGCCAAGATAGCGTAGGGCAGGGAAACACCATATATTTT. This encodes CASSQDSVGQGNTIYF.

The V gene is TRBV6-6, the J gene TRBJ2-1, with TRBD2 matching over 10 bases. Losses at the gene ends were 4 bases for V and 8 bases for J; bases not matched to a gene: 5. CDR1 and CDR2 from the germline V gene are MNHNY and SVGAGI (reference sequence). CDR3 size: 14 residues. CDR3 DNA sequence: TGTGCCAGCAGTTCCCTAGCGGGAGTGGATGAGCAGTTCTTC. Its protein product is CASSSLAGVDEQFF.

V and J are TRBV7-6 and TRBJ1-2, with TRBD1 matching 8 bases. CDR3 length: 17 residues. Per the germline V gene, CDR1 is SGHVS and CDR2 is FNYEAQ. V shed 5 bases, J shed 2 bases, and the junction held 13 bases outside the gene matches. This CDR3 is CASSPDRGSSLNYGYTF. CDR3 sequence (DNA): TGTGCCAGCAGCCCCGACAGGGGAAGCTCTCTAAACTATGGCTACACCTTC. The entire variable domain, with the rest obtained from reference TRBV7-6 and TRBJ1-2, is as follows: GAGVSQSPRYKVTKRGQDVALRCDPISGHVSLYWYRQALGQGPEFLTYFNYEAQQDKSGLPNDRFSAERPEGSISTLTIQRTEQRDSAMYRCASSPDRGSSLNYGYTFGSGTRLTVV.

The chain has TRBV30 and TRBJ2-7, with D perhaps given as TRBD1 or TRBD2 (7 bases each). In germline, CDR1 is GTSNPN, CDR2 SVGIG (reference sequence). This CDR3 comprises 12 residues. Trimming took 3 bases from V and 5 from J, leaving 11 bases between them. The CDR3 here is CAWSRGGDEQYF. Here the CDR3 DNA reads TGTGCCTGGAGCAGGGGGGGCGACGAGCAGTACTTC.

The chain joins TRBV5-5 to TRBJ1-1; D not resolved. The V gene's germline CDR1 is SGHKS and CDR2 YYEKEE (reference sequence). V gave up 4 bases and J gave up 7 bases, with 14 bases separating them. The length of the CDR3 is 13 residues. CDR3 coding DNA: TGTGCCAGCAGCCCACCGCCGCAGATTGAAGCTTTCTTT. Amino acid sequence: CASSPPPQIEAFF.

The V call is TRBV7-9, the J call TRBJ1-1; TRBD1 agrees at 7 bases. The germline gives CDR1 SEHNR, CDR2 FQNEAQ (reference sequence). J gave up 4 bases and V 10 bases, and 15 bases lay outside the gene matches. The CDR3 is made up of 15 amino acids. CDR3 in amino acids: CATEPGRGLGTEAFF. The CDR3 bases are TGTGCCACTGAACCCGGAAGGGGGCTGGGCACTGAAGCTTTCTTT. The full variable domain, in which reference TRBV7-9 and TRBJ1-1 provide the parts outside the CDR3, is DTGVSQNPRHKITKRGQNVTFRCDPISEHNRLYWYRQTLGQGPEFLTYFQNEAQLEKSRLLSDRFSAERPKGSFSTLEIQRTEQGDSAMYLCATEPGRGLGTEAFFGQGTRLTVV.

The chain recombines TRBV27 with TRBJ1-1; D unresolved. Germline CDR1 MNHEY, CDR2 SMNVEV (reference sequence). Trimming cost V 4 bases and J 0 bases, with 9 bases left between them. The CDR3 is made up of 14 amino acids. The CDR3 loop reads CASSSAGLNTEAFF. The CDR3 nucleotides read TGTGCCAGCAGTTCCGCTGGCCTGAACACTGAAGCTTTCTTT.

The chain employs TRBV11-2 and TRBJ2-1; D uncertain. CDR1 and CDR2 (germline): SGHAT, FQNNGV. This CDR3 has 15 residues. V was pared by 4 bases and J by 7 bases, with 17 bases between. The CDR3 spells CASSSSREVGNEQFF. CDR3 DNA: TGTGCCAGCAGCTCCAGCCGAGAGGTGGGGAATGAGCAGTTCTTC.